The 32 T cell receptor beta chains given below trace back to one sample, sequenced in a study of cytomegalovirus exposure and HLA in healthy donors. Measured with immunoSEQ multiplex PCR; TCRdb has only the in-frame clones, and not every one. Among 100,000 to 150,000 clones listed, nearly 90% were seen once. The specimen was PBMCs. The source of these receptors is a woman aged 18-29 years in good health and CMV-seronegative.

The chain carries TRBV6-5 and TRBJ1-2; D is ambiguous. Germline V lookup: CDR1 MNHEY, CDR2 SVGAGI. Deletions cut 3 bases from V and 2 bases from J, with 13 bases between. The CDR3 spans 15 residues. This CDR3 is CASSYSGGPNYGYTF. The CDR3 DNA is TGTGCCAGCAGTTATTCGGGAGGCCCCAACTATGGCTACACCTTC.

In DNA form, the CDR3 reads TGTGCCAGCAGTGAACGATGGGGCGGGGGGCCAACCTACGAGCAGTACTTC. This gives the protein CASSERWGGGPTYEQYF. The genes are TRBV6-1 and TRBJ2-7, with 8 bases aligning to TRBD2. The CDR3 loop spans 17 amino acids. V shed 2 bases, J shed 2 bases, and the junction held 11 bases outside the gene matches. The germline V gene encodes CDR1 MNHNS and CDR2 SASEGT.

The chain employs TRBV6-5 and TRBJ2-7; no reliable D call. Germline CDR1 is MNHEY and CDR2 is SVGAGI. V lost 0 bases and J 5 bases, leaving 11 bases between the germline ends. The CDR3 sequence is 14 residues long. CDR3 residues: CASSYSSVPHEQYF. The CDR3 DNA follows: TGTGCCAGCAGTTACTCGTCCGTCCCCCACGAGCAGTACTTC.

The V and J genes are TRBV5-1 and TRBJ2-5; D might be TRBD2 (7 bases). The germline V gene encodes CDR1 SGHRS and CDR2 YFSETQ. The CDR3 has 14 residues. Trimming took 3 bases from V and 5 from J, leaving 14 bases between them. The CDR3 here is CASSSGGAVETQYF. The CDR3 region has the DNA TGCGCCAGCAGCTCTGGGGGGGCTGTGGAGACCCAGTACTTC.

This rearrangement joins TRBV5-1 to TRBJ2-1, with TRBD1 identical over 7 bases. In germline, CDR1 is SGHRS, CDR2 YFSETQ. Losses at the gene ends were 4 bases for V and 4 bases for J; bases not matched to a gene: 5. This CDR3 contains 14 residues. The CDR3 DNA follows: TGCGCCAGCAGCCTGGGACAGCCATACAATGAGCAGTTCTTC. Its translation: CASSLGQPYNEQFF.

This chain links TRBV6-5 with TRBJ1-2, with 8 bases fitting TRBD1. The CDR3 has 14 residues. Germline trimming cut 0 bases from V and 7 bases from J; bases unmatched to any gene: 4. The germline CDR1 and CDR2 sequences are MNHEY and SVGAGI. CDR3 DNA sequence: TGTGCCAGCAGTTACTCCGGGACAGGTCGTGGCTACACCTTC. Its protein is CASSYSGTGRGYTF.

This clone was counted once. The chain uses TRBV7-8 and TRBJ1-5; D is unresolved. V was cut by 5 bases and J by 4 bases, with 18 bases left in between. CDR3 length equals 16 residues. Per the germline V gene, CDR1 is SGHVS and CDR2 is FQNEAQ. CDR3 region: CASSPVRVKSNQPQHF. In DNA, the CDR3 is TGTGCCAGCAGCCCCGTGCGTGTGAAATCGAATCAGCCCCAGCATTTT.

CDR3 region: CASSSTQGGRETQYF. The DNA of the CDR3 is TGTGCCAGCAGCTCGACCCAGGGGGGTCGTGAGACCCAGTACTTC. The rearrangement uses TRBV5-4 and TRBJ2-5; D is perhaps TRBD1 (7 bases). Germline V gene data show CDR1 as SGHNT and CDR2 as YYREEE (reference sequence). CDR3 length: 15 amino acids. Trimming took off 3 bases at V and 5 bases at J, with 17 bases between the two ends.

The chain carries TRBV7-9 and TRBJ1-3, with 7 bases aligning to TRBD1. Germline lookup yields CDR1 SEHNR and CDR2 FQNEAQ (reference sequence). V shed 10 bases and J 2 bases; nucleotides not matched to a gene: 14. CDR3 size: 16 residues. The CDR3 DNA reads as TGTGCCACGTTGGACAGGCTTCTACAGGCTGGAAACACCATATATTTT. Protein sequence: CATLDRLLQAGNTIYF.

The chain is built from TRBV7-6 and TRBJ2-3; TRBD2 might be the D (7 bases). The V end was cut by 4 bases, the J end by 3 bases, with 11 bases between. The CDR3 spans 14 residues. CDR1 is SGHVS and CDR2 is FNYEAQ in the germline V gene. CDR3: CASSWGGGTDTQYF. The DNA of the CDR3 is TGTGCCAGCAGCTGGGGGGGCGGGACAGATACGCAGTATTTT.

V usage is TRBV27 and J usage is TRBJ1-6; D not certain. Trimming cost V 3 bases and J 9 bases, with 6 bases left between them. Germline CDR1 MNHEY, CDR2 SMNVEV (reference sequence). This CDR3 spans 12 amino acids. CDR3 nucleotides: TGTGCCAGCAGTTTGTTCAGTTCACCCCTCCACTTT. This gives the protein CASSLFSSPLHF.

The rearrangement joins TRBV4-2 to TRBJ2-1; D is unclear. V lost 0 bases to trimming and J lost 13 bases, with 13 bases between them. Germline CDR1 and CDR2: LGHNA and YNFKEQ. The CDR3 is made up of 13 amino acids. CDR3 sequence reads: CASSQDLDELQFF. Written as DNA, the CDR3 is TGTGCCAGCAGCCAAGATCTTGATGAGCTTCAGTTCTTC.

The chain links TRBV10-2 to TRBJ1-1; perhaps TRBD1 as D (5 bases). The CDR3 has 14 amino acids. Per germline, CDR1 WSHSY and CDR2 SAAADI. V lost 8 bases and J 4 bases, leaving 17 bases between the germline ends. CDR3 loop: CASRDSLGGTEAFF. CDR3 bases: TGCGCCAGCCGAGACTCCCTGGGGGGCACTGAAGCTTTCTTT.

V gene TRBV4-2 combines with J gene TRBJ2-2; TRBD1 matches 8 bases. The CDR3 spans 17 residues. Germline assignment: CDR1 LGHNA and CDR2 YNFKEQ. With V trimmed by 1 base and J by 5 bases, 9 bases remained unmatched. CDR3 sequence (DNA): TGTGCCAGCAGCCAAGCAGCCGGGACAGGCGTAACCGGGGAGCTGTTTTTT. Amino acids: CASSQAAGTGVTGELFF.

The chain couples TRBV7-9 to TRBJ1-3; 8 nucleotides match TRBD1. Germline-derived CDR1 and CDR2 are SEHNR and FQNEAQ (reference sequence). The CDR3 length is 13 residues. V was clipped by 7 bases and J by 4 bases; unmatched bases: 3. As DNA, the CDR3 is TGTGCCAGCACCCGGGACAGGGGAAACACCATATATTTT. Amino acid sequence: CASTRDRGNTIYF.

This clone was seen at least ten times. The CDR3 here is CSVDMTALETQYF. Written as DNA, the CDR3 is TGCAGCGTTGATATGACAGCTTTAGAGACCCAGTACTTC. The V and J genes are TRBV29-1 and TRBJ2-5, with D perhaps matching TRBD1 (5 bases). CDR1 is SQVTM and CDR2 is ANQGSEA in the germline V gene. Trimming cost V 3 bases and J 4 bases, with 12 bases left between them. The CDR3 is 13 amino acids.

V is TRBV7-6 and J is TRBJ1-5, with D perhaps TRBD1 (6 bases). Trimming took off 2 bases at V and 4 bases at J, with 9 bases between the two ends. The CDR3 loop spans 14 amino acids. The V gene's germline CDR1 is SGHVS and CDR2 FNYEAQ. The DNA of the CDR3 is TGTGCCAGCAGCTTAACAAGGGGGAATCAGCCCCAGCATTTT. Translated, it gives CASSLTRGNQPQHF.

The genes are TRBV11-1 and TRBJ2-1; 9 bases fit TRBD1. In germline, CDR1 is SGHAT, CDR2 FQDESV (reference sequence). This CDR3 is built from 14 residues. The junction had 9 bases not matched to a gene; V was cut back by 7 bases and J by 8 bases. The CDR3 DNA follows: TGTGCCAGCACCTCGGGACAGGGTTATCATGAGCAGTTCTTC. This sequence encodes CASTSGQGYHEQFF.

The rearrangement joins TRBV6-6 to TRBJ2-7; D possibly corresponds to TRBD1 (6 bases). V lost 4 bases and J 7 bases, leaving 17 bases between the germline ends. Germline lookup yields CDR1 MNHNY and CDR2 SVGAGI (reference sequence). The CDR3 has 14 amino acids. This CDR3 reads CASSSNRVGNEQYF. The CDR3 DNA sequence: TGTGCCAGCAGTTCAAACAGGGTAGGGAATGAGCAGTACTTC.

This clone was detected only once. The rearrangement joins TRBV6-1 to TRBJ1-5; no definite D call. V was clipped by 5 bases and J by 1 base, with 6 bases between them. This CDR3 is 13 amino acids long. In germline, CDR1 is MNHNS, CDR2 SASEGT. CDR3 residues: CASSLDSNQPQHF. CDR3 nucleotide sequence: TGTGCCAGCAGTCTAGACAGCAATCAGCCCCAGCATTTT.

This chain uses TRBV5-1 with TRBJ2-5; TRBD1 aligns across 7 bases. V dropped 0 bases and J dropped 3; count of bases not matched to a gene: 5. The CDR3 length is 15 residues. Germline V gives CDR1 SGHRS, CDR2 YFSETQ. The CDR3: CASSLEGTDEETQYF. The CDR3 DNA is TGCGCCAGCAGCTTGGAAGGGACAGACGAAGAGACCCAGTACTTC.

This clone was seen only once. The CDR3 spells CASSLAWDRATGANVLTF. The CDR3 coding sequence is TGTGCCAGCAGCTTGGCATGGGACAGGGCAACTGGGGCCAACGTCCTGACTTTC. The V call is TRBV5-6, the J call TRBJ2-6; 9 nucleotides align to TRBD1. CDR1 and CDR2 (germline): SGHDT, YYEEEE. Trimming removed 0 bases from V and 2 bases from J; junction bases left unmatched: 6. The CDR3 loop spans 18 amino acids.

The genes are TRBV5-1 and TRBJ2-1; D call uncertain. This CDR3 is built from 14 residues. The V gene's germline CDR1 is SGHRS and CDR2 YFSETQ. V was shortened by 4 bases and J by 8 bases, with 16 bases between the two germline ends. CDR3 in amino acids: CASSPVRHEDEQFF. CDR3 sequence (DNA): TGCGCCAGCAGCCCGGTCCGGCATGAGGATGAGCAGTTCTTC.

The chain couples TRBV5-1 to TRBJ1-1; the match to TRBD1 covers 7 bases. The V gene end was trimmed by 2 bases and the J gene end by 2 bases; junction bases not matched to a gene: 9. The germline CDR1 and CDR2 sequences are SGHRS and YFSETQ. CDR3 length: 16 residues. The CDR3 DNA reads TGCGCCAGCAGCTTAGGGGGCGCGAGCAGAAACACTGAAGCTTTCTTT. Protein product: CASSLGGASRNTEAFF. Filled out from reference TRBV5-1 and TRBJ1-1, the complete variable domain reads KAGVTQTPRYLIKTRGQQVTLSCSPISGHRSVSWYQQTPGQGLQFLFEYFSETQRNKGNFPGRFSGRQFSNSRSEMNVSTLELGDSALYLCASSLGGASRNTEAFFGQGTRLTVV.

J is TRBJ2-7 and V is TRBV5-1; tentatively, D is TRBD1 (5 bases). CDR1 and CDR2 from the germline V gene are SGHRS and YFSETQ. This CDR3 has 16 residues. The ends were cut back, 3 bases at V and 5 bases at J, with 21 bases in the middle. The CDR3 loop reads CASSSTPTGQANEQYF. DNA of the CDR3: TGCGCCAGCAGCTCAACTCCTACTGGACAAGCAAACGAGCAGTACTTC.

The CDR3 loop is CASGLPGHNRIYTF. The CDR3 nucleotides read TGTGCCAGCGGGTTACCGGGACACAATCGGATCTACACCTTC. The chain recombines TRBV7-8 with TRBJ1-2; D is possibly TRBD1 (6 bases). This CDR3 has 14 residues. Trimming shortened V by 8 bases and J by 10 bases, and 23 bases separated the two germline ends. Germline V gene data show CDR1 as SGHVS and CDR2 as FQNEAQ.

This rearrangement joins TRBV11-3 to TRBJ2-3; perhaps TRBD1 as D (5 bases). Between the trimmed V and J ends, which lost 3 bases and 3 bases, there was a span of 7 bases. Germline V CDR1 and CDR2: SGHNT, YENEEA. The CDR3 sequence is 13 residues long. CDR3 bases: TGTGCCAGCAGCTTTAGGGGTACAGATACGCAGTATTTT. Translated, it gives CASSFRGTDTQYF.

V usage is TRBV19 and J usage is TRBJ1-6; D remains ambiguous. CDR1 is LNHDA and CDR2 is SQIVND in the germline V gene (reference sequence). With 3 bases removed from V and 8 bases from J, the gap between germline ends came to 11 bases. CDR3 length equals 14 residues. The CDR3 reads CASSIGRGHSPLHF. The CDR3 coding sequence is TGTGCCAGTAGTATTGGGCGGGGTCATTCACCCCTCCACTTT.

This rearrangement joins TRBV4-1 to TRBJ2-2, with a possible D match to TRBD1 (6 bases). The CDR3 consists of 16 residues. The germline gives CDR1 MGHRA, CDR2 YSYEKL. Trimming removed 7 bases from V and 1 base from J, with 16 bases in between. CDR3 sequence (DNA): TGCGCCAGCACGAAGCTCTGGACAGTGAACACCGGGGAGCTGTTTTTT. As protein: CASTKLWTVNTGELFF.

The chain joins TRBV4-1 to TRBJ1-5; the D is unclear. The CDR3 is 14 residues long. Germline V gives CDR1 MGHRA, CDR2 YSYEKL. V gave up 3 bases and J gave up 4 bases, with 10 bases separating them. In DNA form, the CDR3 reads TGCGCCAGCAGCCATGGACTGAGTAATCAGCCCCAGCATTTT. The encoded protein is CASSHGLSNQPQHF.

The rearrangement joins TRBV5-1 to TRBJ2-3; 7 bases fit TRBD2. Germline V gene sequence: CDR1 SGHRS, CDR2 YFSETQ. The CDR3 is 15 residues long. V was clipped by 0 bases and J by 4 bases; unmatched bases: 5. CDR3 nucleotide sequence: TGCGCCAGCAGCTTGGCGGGGGACTATCCAGATACGCAGTATTTT. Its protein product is CASSLAGDYPDTQYF. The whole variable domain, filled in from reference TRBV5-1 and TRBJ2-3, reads KAGVTQTPRYLIKTRGQQVTLSCSPISGHRSVSWYQQTPGQGLQFLFEYFSETQRNKGNFPGRFSGRQFSNSRSEMNVSTLELGDSALYLCASSLAGDYPDTQYFGPGTRLTVL.

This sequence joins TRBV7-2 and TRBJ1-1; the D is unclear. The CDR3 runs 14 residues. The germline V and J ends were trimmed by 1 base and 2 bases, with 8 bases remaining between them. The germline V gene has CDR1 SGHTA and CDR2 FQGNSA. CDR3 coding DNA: TGTGCCAGCAGCTTAGGCCCCGGTAACACTGAAGCTTTCTTT. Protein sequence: CASSLGPGNTEAFF.